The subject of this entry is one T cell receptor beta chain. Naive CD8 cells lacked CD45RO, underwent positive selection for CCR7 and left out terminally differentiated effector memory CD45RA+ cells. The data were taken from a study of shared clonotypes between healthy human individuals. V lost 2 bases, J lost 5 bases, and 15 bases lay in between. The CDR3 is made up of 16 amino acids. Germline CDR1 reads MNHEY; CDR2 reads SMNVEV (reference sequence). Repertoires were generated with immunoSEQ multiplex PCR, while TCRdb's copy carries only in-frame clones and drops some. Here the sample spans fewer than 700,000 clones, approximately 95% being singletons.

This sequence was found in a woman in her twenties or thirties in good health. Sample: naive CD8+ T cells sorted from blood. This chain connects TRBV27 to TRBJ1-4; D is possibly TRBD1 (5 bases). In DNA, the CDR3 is TGTGCCAGCAGTTTAGGACCCGGGGCCTCCAATGAAAAACTGTTTTTT. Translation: CASSLGPGASNEKLFF. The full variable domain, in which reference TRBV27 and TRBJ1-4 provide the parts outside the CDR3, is EAQVTQNPRYLITVTGKKLTVTCSQNMNHEYMSWYRQDPGLGLRQIYYSMNVEVTDKGDVPEGYKVSRKEKRNFPLILESPSPNQTSLYFCASSLGPGASNEKLFFGSGTQLSVL.